Listed below are T cell receptor beta chains from one sample, sequenced in a study of blood T cell repertoires in COVID-19. Method: immunoSEQ multiplex PCR; TCRdb's copy keeps in-frame clones and lacks some. The sample shows 330,000 or so clones, more than 70% of them seen only once. The sequenced material came from peripheral blood. The origin of the receptors is a woman in her sixties with COVID-19, enrolled during active disease. Each CDR3 is given with its conserved first and last residue. D genes are given only for firm matches. Size tells how often a clone was seen (once, few, many) or the class of an expanded clone, and some rows leave it out.

DNA: TGTGCCAGCAGTTTGACTAGCACTGAGACCCAGTACTTC; CDR3: CASSLTSTETQYF; D: TRBD2; J: TRBJ2-5; V: TRBV6-6; size: NA
DNA: TGTGCCAGCAGCCAACGGACAGGGGATGGCTACACCTTC; CDR3: CASSQRTGDGYTF; D: TRBD1; J: TRBJ1-2; V: TRBV3-1/TRBV3-2; size: NA
DNA: TGTGCCAGTAGTATAGATGGGCAGGCCTCCTACGAGCAGTACTTC; CDR3: CASSIDGQASYEQYF; D: NA; J: TRBJ2-7; V: TRBV19; size: NA
DNA: TGTGCCAGCAGTTCAACCGGGACGCCGGGGAGGACTGAAGCTTTCTTT; CDR3: CASSSTGTPGRTEAFF; D: NA; J: TRBJ1-1; V: TRBV7-9; size: NA
DNA: TGCGCCAGCAGCTGGGAAGGGGCAGACTACAATGAGCAGTTCTTC; CDR3: CASSWEGADYNEQFF; D: NA; J: TRBJ2-1; V: TRBV5-1; size: NA
DNA: TGTGCCAGCAGTCCGGCAGGGGGTTATTATACGCAGTATTTT; CDR3: CASSPAGGYYTQYF; D: TRBD1; J: TRBJ2-3; V: TRBV28; size: NA
DNA: TGTGCCAGCAGTTCCCTCCTGACAGGAGGTATTTCTGAAGCTTTCTTT; CDR3: CASSSLLTGGISEAFF; D: NA; J: TRBJ1-1; V: TRBV28; size: NA
DNA: TGTGCCAGCAGTGAACCCGGGGTCTTTAATGAAAAACTGTTTTTT; CDR3: CASSEPGVFNEKLFF; D: NA; J: TRBJ1-4; V: TRBV25-1; size: NA
DNA: TGTGCCAGCATCGCAGGGACAGGGAAGAACTATGGCTACACCTTC; CDR3: CASIAGTGKNYGYTF; D: TRBD1; J: TRBJ1-2; V: TRBV6-5; size: NA
DNA: TGTGCCAGTAGTCGACAGGGCCCCCTTTACAATGAGCAGTTCTTC; CDR3: CASSRQGPLYNEQFF; D: TRBD1; J: TRBJ2-1; V: TRBV19; size: NA
DNA: TGCAGCGTTTTAAAAGTCGGGACTCCCGAGTCTTCGGGTCCTTTTTATGGCTACACCTTC; CDR3: CSVLKVGTPESSGPFYGYTF; D: NA; J: TRBJ1-2; V: TRBV29-1; size: NA
DNA: TGCGCCAGCAGCTTTGCACAGGGGGCTAGGGATGGCTACACCTTC; CDR3: CASSFAQGARDGYTF; D: TRBD1; J: TRBJ1-2; V: TRBV5-1; size: NA
DNA: TGTGCCAGCAGCCCAGACAGCTTGCGGGAGCTGTTTTTT; CDR3: CASSPDSLRELFF; D: NA; J: TRBJ2-2; V: TRBV7-8; size: once
DNA: TGCGCCAGCAGCTTGAACCTCCCGGGGGTTGATTCACCCCTCCACTTT; CDR3: CASSLNLPGVDSPLHF; D: NA; J: TRBJ1-6; V: TRBV5-1; size: NA
DNA: TGTGCCAGCAGACATGGGACAGGGGAGGGAGCCCAGTACTTC; CDR3: CASRHGTGEGAQYF; D: TRBD1; J: TRBJ2-5; V: TRBV6-5; size: once
DNA: TGTGCCTCGAAGGTCCGAGGGAATTCACCCCTCCACTTT; CDR3: CASKVRGNSPLHF; D: NA; J: TRBJ1-6; V: TRBV19; size: NA
DNA: TGTGCCAGCAGCCAAGATTTAGGGGAATATGGCTACACCTTC; CDR3: CASSQDLGEYGYTF; D: NA; J: TRBJ1-2; V: TRBV3-1/TRBV3-2; size: NA
DNA: TGCGCCAGCAGTGAGTCAGGAGGTGGAGGCTACACCTTC; CDR3: CASSESGGGGYTF; D: NA; J: TRBJ1-2; V: TRBV10-2; size: NA
DNA: TGCGCCAGCAGCCGCCAGACAGGGAACACTGAAGCTTTCTTT; CDR3: CASSRQTGNTEAFF; D: NA; J: TRBJ1-1; V: TRBV5-1; size: NA
DNA: TGTGCCAGCAGCCCCCCGTTTTGGCGGGGGACGGTAAGTTCACCCCTCCACTTT; CDR3: CASSPPFWRGTVSSPLHF; D: NA; J: TRBJ1-6; V: TRBV11-2; size: NA
DNA: TGTGCCAGCAGCTCCTCAGGAATCCAAGAGACCCAGTACTTC; CDR3: CASSSSGIQETQYF; D: NA; J: TRBJ2-5; V: TRBV9; size: NA
DNA: TGTGCCACCTCCTTCTCCGGCAGGAATGGCTACACCTTC; CDR3: CATSFSGRNGYTF; D: NA; J: TRBJ1-2; V: TRBV19; size: NA
DNA: TGTGCCAGCAGCCAAGGAGGGATGTCCTACGAGCAGTACTTC; CDR3: CASSQGGMSYEQYF; D: NA; J: TRBJ2-7; V: TRBV3-1/TRBV3-2; size: once
DNA: TGTGCCAGCAGCTCGTTCCAGGGATTCGACGGAAACACCATATATTTT; CDR3: CASSSFQGFDGNTIYF; D: NA; J: TRBJ1-3; V: TRBV11-2; size: NA
DNA: TGCGCCAGCAGCGAGCACCTCACTACAGGGGCTGGTGAAAAACTGTTTTTT; CDR3: CASSEHLTTGAGEKLFF; D: TRBD1; J: TRBJ1-4; V: TRBV4-1; size: NA
DNA: TGTGCCAGCAGCTCTCTGGGGCCGGGCAATGAGCAGTTCTTC; CDR3: CASSSLGPGNEQFF; D: NA; J: TRBJ2-1; V: TRBV7-3; size: once
DNA: TGTGCCAGCAGTGTTAGCGGGTTGGAGCAGTTCTTC; CDR3: CASSVSGLEQFF; D: TRBD2; J: TRBJ2-1; V: TRBV28; size: NA
DNA: TGTGCCAGCAGCAAATCGGGACAGAGATACGAGCAGTACTTC; CDR3: CASSKSGQRYEQYF; D: NA; J: TRBJ2-7; V: TRBV21-1; size: many
DNA: TGTGCCAGCAGTGGAGGTGGGGCTAATCAGCCCCAGCATTTT; CDR3: CASSGGGANQPQHF; D: NA; J: TRBJ1-5; V: TRBV2; size: NA
DNA: TGTGCCAGCAGTCGAGGACTACTGGCTTTCTTT; CDR3: CASSRGLLAFF; D: NA; J: TRBJ1-1; V: TRBV6-6; size: few
DNA: TGTGCCAGCAGTTCGGGACAGGCTAACTATGGCTACACCTTC; CDR3: CASSSGQANYGYTF; D: TRBD1; J: TRBJ1-2; V: TRBV6-5; size: NA
DNA: TGCAGCGCTGACAGGGGAGGGTGGAATACGCAGTATTTT; CDR3: CSADRGGWNTQYF; D: NA; J: TRBJ2-3; V: TRBV29-1; size: NA
DNA: TGTGCCAGCAGGTGGGGGCCTGGAAACACCATATATTTT; CDR3: CASRWGPGNTIYF; D: NA; J: TRBJ1-3; V: TRBV28; size: NA
DNA: TGTGCCAGCAGAAGGACTAATCAGCCCCAGCATTTT; CDR3: CASRRTNQPQHF; D: NA; J: TRBJ1-5; V: TRBV6-5; size: NA
DNA: TGTGCCAGTAGTACCCGGACTAGCGGGGGCGTTCGAGGTAGCACAGATACGCAGTATTTT; CDR3: CASSTRTSGGVRGSTDTQYF; D: TRBD2; J: TRBJ2-3; V: TRBV19; size: NA
DNA: TGTGCCAGCTCCAGACAGGGAGTCAACACTGAAGCTTTCTTT; CDR3: CASSRQGVNTEAFF; D: TRBD1; J: TRBJ1-1; V: TRBV9; size: once
DNA: TGCGCCAGCAGCTCCAGGGGATGGAGTGATGAGCAGTTCTTC; CDR3: CASSSRGWSDEQFF; D: NA; J: TRBJ2-1; V: TRBV5-1; size: NA
DNA: TGTGCCAGCAGCGTAGGCGTTTGGACTGAAGCTTTCTTT; CDR3: CASSVGVWTEAFF; D: NA; J: TRBJ1-1; V: TRBV11-3; size: NA
DNA: TGTGCCAGCGGACTAGCGGGGGCCCCCACAGATACGCAGTATTTT; CDR3: CASGLAGAPTDTQYF; D: TRBD2; J: TRBJ2-3; V: TRBV3-1/TRBV3-2; size: NA
DNA: TGTGCCAGCAGCAATGGGACCAGGGACAGGCCAACCTACGAGCAGTACTTC; CDR3: CASSNGTRDRPTYEQYF; D: NA; J: TRBJ2-7; V: TRBV21-1; size: NA
DNA: TGTGCCAGCAGCTTCACTAGCGGGGGATTATATACGCAGTATTTT; CDR3: CASSFTSGGLYTQYF; D: TRBD2; J: TRBJ2-3; V: TRBV7-3; size: NA
DNA: TGTGCCAGCAGCCCGACTCGACAGGGCCTCGTGGGCTACACCTTC; CDR3: CASSPTRQGLVGYTF; D: TRBD1; J: TRBJ1-2; V: TRBV7-2; size: once
DNA: TGTGCCACCAGTGAGGGACACCCGAACACTGAAGCTTTCTTT; CDR3: CATSEGHPNTEAFF; D: NA; J: TRBJ1-1; V: TRBV24-1; size: NA
DNA: TGTGCCAGCAGCGGTCAGGGGGCATGGACTGGAAACACCATATATTTT; CDR3: CASSGQGAWTGNTIYF; D: TRBD1; J: TRBJ1-3; V: TRBV9; size: NA
DNA: TGTGCCAGCAGCCAATCGGGACAGGCCAACTATGGCTACACCTTC; CDR3: CASSQSGQANYGYTF; D: TRBD1; J: TRBJ1-2; V: TRBV16; size: NA
DNA: TGTGCCAGCAGTCCCCTGACAGGGTTAAACATTCAGTACTTC; CDR3: CASSPLTGLNIQYF; D: TRBD1; J: TRBJ2-4; V: TRBV28; size: NA
DNA: TGTGCCAGCAGTTCTCGGACAGGCCACTATGGCTACACCTTC; CDR3: CASSSRTGHYGYTF; D: TRBD1; J: TRBJ1-2; V: TRBV2; size: NA
DNA: TGTGCCAGCAGTGAAGTGGCAGGGCTTAATTCACCCCTCCACTTT; CDR3: CASSEVAGLNSPLHF; D: NA; J: TRBJ1-6; V: TRBV2; size: NA
DNA: TGTGCCAGCAGTCCCTTCGACAGGGGGAGAGGGGATTCACCCCTCCACTTT; CDR3: CASSPFDRGRGDSPLHF; D: TRBD1; J: TRBJ1-6; V: TRBV28; size: once
DNA: TGTGCCAGCAGCTTAGCGCGAACAGGTAGCAATCAGCCCCAGCATTTT; CDR3: CASSLARTGSNQPQHF; D: NA; J: TRBJ1-5; V: TRBV7-9; size: NA